This record concerns one T cell receptor (beta chain) sequence. What it binds is unknown. The data were produced by immunoSEQ multiplex PCR, yet TCRdb's version contains in-frame clones alone and is incomplete. The sample lists around 71,000 clones; approximately 96% were seen once. The data derive from a study of cytomegalovirus exposure and HLA in healthy donors. With V trimmed by 4 bases and J by 6 bases, 4 bases remained unmatched. From germline, CDR1 is SGHNT and CDR2 YYREEE (reference sequence). CDR3 length equals 14 residues. Regarding the study as a whole: Cytomegalovirus status was reportedly diagnosed by the classifier with high specificity and sensitivity. It was found in a later analysis that first-cohort TCR clusters tended to co-occur in the 130 or so validation repertoires. Overall, roughly 170 TCR beta chains were annotated as cytomegalovirus-associated.

The sequencing sample was made of PBMCs. V is TRBV5-4 and J is TRBJ1-6, with TRBD1 matching over 7 bases. The receptor comes from a man between 18 and 35 years old in good health and CMV-seropositive. CDR3 protein: CASSRDSPNSPLHF. CDR3 DNA: TGTGCCAGCAGCCGGGACAGTCCTAATTCACCCCTCCACTTT.